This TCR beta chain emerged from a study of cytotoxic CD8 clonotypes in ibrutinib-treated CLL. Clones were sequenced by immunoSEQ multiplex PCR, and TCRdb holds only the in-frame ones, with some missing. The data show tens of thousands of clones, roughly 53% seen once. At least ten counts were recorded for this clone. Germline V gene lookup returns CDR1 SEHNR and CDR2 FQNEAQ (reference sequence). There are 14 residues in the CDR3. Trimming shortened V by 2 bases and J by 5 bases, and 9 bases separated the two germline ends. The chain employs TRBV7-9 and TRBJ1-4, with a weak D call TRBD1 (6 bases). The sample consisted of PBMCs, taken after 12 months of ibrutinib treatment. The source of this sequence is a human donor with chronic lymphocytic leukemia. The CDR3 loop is CASSLIGGNEKLFF. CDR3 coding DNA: TGTGCCAGCAGCTTAATCGGGGGCAATGAAAAACTGTTTTTT.